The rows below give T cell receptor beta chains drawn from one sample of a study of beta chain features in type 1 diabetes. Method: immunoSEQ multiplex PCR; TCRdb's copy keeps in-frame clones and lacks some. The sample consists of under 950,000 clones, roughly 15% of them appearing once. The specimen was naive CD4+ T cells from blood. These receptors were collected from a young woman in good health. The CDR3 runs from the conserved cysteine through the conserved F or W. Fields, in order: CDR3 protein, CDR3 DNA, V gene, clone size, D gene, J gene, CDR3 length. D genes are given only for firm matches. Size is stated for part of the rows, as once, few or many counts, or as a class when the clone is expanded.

CDR3 protein: CASSYQPSGAYEQYF
CDR3 DNA: TGTGCCAGCAGTTACCAACCGAGCGGGGCGTACGAGCAGTACTTC
V gene: TRBV6-5
clone size: NA
D gene: TRBD2
J gene: TRBJ2-7
CDR3 length: 15

CDR3 protein: CASSVDFSSYGYF
CDR3 DNA: TGTGCCAGCAGCGTGGACTTCTCATCATATGGGTACTTC
V gene: TRBV11-2
clone size: NA
D gene: NA
J gene: TRBJ2-7
CDR3 length: 13

CDR3 protein: CASSLAGTRWETQYF
CDR3 DNA: TGTGCCAGCAGCTTAGCCGGAACCCGCTGGGAGACCCAGTACTTC
V gene: TRBV7-9
clone size: few
D gene: NA
J gene: TRBJ2-5
CDR3 length: 15

CDR3 protein: CASSEAGGLRGLRRDTQYF
CDR3 DNA: TGTGCCAGCAGTGAAGCGGGGGGCCTCAGGGGGTTGCGGAGAGATACGCAGTATTTT
V gene: TRBV2
clone size: NA
D gene: NA
J gene: TRBJ2-3
CDR3 length: 19

CDR3 protein: CSVFRNTEAFF
CDR3 DNA: TGCAGCGTTTTCAGGAACACTGAAGCTTTCTTT
V gene: TRBV29-1
clone size: NA
D gene: NA
J gene: TRBJ1-1
CDR3 length: 11

CDR3 protein: CASSHTQGSHEAFF
CDR3 DNA: TGCGCCAGCAGCCATACACAGGGGAGTCATGAAGCTTTCTTT
V gene: TRBV4-3
clone size: few
D gene: TRBD1
J gene: TRBJ1-1
CDR3 length: 14

CDR3 protein: CASREGGTEAFF
CDR3 DNA: TGTGCCAGCAGGGAGGGGGGTACTGAAGCTTTCTTT
V gene: TRBV28
clone size: NA
D gene: NA
J gene: TRBJ1-1
CDR3 length: 12

CDR3 protein: CASSPVSVVGKLFF
CDR3 DNA: TGTGCCAGCAGCCCGGTGTCGGTGGTTGGAAAACTGTTTTTT
V gene: TRBV7-9
clone size: few
D gene: NA
J gene: TRBJ1-4
CDR3 length: 14

CDR3 protein: CASRQSGPYYEQYF
CDR3 DNA: TGTGCCAGCAGACAATCCGGACCCTACTACGAGCAGTACTTC
V gene: TRBV6-6
clone size: few
D gene: NA
J gene: TRBJ2-7
CDR3 length: 14

CDR3 protein: CASGTSGLETQYF
CDR3 DNA: TGTGCCAGCGGTACTAGCGGCCTAGAGACCCAGTACTTC
V gene: TRBV6-5
clone size: NA
D gene: TRBD2
J gene: TRBJ2-5
CDR3 length: 13

CDR3 protein: CASRPWDRGGEAFF
CDR3 DNA: TGTGCCAGCAGACCCTGGGACAGGGGTGGTGAAGCTTTCTTT
V gene: TRBV27
clone size: NA
D gene: TRBD1
J gene: TRBJ1-1
CDR3 length: 14

CDR3 protein: CASIYGEPTSYEQYF
CDR3 DNA: TGTGCCAGCATTTATGGTGAGCCTACCTCCTACGAGCAGTACTTC
V gene: TRBV6-4
clone size: NA
D gene: NA
J gene: TRBJ2-7
CDR3 length: 15

CDR3 protein: CASTNQETQYF
CDR3 DNA: TGTGCCAGCACCAACCAAGAGACCCAGTACTTC
V gene: TRBV2
clone size: NA
D gene: NA
J gene: TRBJ2-5
CDR3 length: 11

CDR3 protein: CASTFTGASYNEQFF
CDR3 DNA: TGTGCCAGCACTTTTACTGGGGCGTCCTACAATGAGCAGTTCTTC
V gene: TRBV6-1
clone size: few
D gene: NA
J gene: TRBJ2-1
CDR3 length: 15

CDR3 protein: CASSYITGRTEAFF
CDR3 DNA: TGTGCCAGCAGTTACATAACAGGGAGGACTGAAGCTTTCTTT
V gene: TRBV6-5
clone size: few
D gene: NA
J gene: TRBJ1-1
CDR3 length: 14

CDR3 protein: CASSVVRVYEQYF
CDR3 DNA: TGTGCCAGCAGCGTAGTCAGGGTCTACGAGCAGTACTTC
V gene: TRBV9
clone size: NA
D gene: NA
J gene: TRBJ2-7
CDR3 length: 13

CDR3 protein: CASGLGTGAWETQYF
CDR3 DNA: TGTGCTAGTGGTTTGGGCACAGGGGCTTGGGAGACCCAGTACTTC
V gene: TRBV12-5
clone size: NA
D gene: TRBD1
J gene: TRBJ2-5
CDR3 length: 15

CDR3 protein: CAISESRFGQFF
CDR3 DNA: TGTGCCATCAGTGAGTCCAGGTTTGGGCAGTTCTTC
V gene: TRBV10-3
clone size: NA
D gene: NA
J gene: TRBJ2-1
CDR3 length: 12

CDR3 protein: CAISAGTEGTQPQHF
CDR3 DNA: TGTGCCATCAGTGCTGGGACAGAGGGAACTCAGCCCCAGCATTTT
V gene: TRBV10-3
clone size: few
D gene: TRBD1
J gene: TRBJ1-5
CDR3 length: 15

CDR3 protein: CASSKGFAGNEQFF
CDR3 DNA: TGTGCCAGCAGCAAAGGCTTCGCAGGGAATGAGCAGTTCTTC
V gene: TRBV5-4
clone size: NA
D gene: NA
J gene: TRBJ2-1
CDR3 length: 14

CDR3 protein: CASLREECYNEQFF
CDR3 DNA: TGTGCCAGCCTAAGGGAGGAATGCTACAATGAGCAGTTCTTC
V gene: TRBV19
clone size: NA
D gene: NA
J gene: TRBJ2-1
CDR3 length: 14

CDR3 protein: CASSGLGLAFYEQYF
CDR3 DNA: TGTGCCAGCAGTGGGTTAGGACTAGCGTTTTACGAGCAGTACTTC
V gene: TRBV6-1
clone size: few
D gene: TRBD2
J gene: TRBJ2-7
CDR3 length: 15

CDR3 protein: CASSPNPGSFNEKLFF
CDR3 DNA: TGTGCCAGCTCACCGAACCCAGGGTCTTTTAATGAAAAACTGTTTTTT
V gene: TRBV18
clone size: NA
D gene: NA
J gene: TRBJ1-4
CDR3 length: 16

CDR3 protein: CASSQGTSGYNEQFF
CDR3 DNA: TGTGCCAGCAGCCAGGGGACTAGCGGATACAATGAGCAGTTCTTC
V gene: TRBV14
clone size: many
D gene: TRBD2
J gene: TRBJ2-1
CDR3 length: 15

CDR3 protein: CASSGTAAYEQYF
CDR3 DNA: TGTGCCAGCAGTGGGACTGCTGCCTACGAGCAGTACTTC
V gene: TRBV6-1
clone size: few
D gene: NA
J gene: TRBJ2-7
CDR3 length: 13